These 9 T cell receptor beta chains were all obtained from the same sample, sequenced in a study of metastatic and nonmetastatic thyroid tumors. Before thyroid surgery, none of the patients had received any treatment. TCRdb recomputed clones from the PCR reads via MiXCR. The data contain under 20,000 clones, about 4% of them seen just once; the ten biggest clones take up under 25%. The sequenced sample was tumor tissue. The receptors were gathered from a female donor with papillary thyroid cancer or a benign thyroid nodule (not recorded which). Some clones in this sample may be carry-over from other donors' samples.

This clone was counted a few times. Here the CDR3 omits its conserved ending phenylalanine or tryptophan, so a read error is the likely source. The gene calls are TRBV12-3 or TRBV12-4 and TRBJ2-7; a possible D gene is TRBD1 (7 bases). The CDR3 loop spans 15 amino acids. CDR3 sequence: CASILGAGGKREQYL. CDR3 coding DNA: TGTGCCAGCATTTTAGGGGCAGGGGGGAAGCGAGAGCAGTACCTC.

The CDR3 reads CASTSSSAGNTIYF. CDR3 coding DNA: TGTGCCAGCACCTCCTCGTCGGCCGGAAACACCATATATTTT. The chain uses TRBV6-1 and TRBJ1-3; D is unresolved. The CDR3 has 14 amino acids. The V end was cut by 7 bases, the J end by 4 bases, with 14 bases between. The germline V gene encodes CDR1 MNHNS and CDR2 SASEGT.

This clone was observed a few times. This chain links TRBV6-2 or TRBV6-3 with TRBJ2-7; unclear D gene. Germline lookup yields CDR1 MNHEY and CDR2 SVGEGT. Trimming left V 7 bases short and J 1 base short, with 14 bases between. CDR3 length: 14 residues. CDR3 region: CASNHPDLSYEQYF. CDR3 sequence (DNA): TGTGCCAGCAACCACCCTGACTTATCCTACGAGCAGTACTTC.

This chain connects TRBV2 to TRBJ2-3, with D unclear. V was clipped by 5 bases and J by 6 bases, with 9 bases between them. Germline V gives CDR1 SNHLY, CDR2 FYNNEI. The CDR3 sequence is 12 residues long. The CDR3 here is CASSQNRDTQYF. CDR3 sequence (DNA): TGTGCCAGCAGTCAGAATCGGGATACGCAGTATTTT.

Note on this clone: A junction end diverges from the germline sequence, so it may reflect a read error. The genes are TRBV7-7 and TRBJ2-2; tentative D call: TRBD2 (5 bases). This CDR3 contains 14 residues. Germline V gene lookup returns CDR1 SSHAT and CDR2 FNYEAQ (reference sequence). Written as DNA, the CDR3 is TGTGCTAGCAGCTTAGCGATAGGGACCGGGGAGCTGTTTTTT. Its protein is CASSLAIGTGELFF.

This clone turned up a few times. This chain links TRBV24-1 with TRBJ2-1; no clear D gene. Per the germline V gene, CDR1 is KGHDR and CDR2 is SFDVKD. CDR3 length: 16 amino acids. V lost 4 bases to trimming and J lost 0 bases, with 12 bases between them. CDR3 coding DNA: TGTGCCACCAGTGACCCCAGGCGCCCCTCCTACAATGAGCAGTTCTTC. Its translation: CATSDPRRPSYNEQFF.

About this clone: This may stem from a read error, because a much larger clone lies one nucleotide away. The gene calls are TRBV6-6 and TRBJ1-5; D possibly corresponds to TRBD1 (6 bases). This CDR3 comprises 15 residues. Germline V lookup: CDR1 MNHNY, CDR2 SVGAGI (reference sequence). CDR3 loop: CASSYSITGNQSQHF. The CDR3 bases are TGTGCCAGCAGTTACTCGATTACAGGGAATCAGTCCCAGCATTTT.

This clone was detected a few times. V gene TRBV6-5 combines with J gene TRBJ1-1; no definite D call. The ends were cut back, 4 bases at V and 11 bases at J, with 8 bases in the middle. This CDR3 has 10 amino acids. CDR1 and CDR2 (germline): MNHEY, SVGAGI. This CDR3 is CASSFPGAFF. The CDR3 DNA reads TGTGCCAGCAGTTTCCCGGGGGCTTTCTTT.

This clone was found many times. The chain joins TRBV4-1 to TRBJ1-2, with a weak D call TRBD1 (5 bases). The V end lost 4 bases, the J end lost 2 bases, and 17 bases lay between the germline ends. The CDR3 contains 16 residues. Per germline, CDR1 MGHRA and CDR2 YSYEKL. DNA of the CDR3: TGCGCCAGCAGCCCCGGGGCCGGGAGACAGAACTATGGCTACACCTTC. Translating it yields CASSPGAGRQNYGYTF.